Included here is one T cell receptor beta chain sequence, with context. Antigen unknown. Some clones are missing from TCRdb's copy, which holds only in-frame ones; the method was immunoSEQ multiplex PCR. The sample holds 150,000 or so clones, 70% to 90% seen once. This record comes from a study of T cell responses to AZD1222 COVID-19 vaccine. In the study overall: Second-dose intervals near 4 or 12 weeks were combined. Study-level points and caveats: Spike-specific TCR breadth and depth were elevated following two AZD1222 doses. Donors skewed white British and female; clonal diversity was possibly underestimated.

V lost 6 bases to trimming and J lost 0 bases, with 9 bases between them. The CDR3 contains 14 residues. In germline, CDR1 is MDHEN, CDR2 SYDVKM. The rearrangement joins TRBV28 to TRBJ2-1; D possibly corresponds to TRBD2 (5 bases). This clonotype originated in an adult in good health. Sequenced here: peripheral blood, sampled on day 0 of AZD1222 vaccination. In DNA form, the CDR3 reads TGTGCCAGCAGGCCTACTAGCTCCTACAATGAGCAGTTCTTC. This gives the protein CASRPTSSYNEQFF.